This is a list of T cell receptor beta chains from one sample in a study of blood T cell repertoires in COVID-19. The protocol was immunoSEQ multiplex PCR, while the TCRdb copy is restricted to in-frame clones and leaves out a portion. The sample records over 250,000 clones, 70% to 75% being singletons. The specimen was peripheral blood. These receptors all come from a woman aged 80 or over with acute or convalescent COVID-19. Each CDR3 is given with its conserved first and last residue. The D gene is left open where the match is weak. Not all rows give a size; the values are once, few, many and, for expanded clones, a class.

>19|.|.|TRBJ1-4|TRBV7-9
CASSPSPGHSLPADEKLFF
TGTGCCAGCAGCCCATCACCGGGACACTCTCTACCAGCCGATGAAAAACTGTTTTTT
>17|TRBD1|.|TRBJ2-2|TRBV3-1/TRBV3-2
CASSRLAGTGFSGELFF
TGTGCCAGCAGCCGACTGGCCGGGACAGGGTTTTCCGGGGAGCTGTTTTTT
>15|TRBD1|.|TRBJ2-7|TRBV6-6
CASSYFRTGKDEQYF
TGTGCCAGCAGTTACTTTCGGACAGGAAAAGACGAGCAGTACTTC
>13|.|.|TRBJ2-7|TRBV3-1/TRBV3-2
CASSQQGRGEQYF
TGTGCCAGCAGCCAACAGGGAAGGGGAGAGCAGTACTTC
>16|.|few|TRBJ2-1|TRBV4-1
CASQLSGPAPYNEQFF
TGCGCCAGCCAACTGAGCGGGCCGGCCCCCTACAATGAGCAGTTCTTC
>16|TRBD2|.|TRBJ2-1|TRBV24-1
CATSDPLAGGLNEQFF
TGTGCCACCAGTGACCCTCTAGCGGGAGGTCTGAATGAGCAGTTCTTC
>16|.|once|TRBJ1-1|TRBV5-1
CASSSASGRMNTEAFF
TGCGCCAGCAGCTCGGCCTCGGGGAGGATGAACACTGAAGCTTTCTTT
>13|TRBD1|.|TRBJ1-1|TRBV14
CASSGQGAFEAFF
TGTGCCAGCAGTGGACAGGGGGCTTTTGAAGCTTTCTTT
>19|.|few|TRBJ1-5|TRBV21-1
CASSKGGQGLFSLNQPQHF
TGTGCCAGCAGCAAAGGGGGACAGGGATTGTTCTCCCTCAATCAGCCCCAGCATTTT
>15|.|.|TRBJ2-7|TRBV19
CASSMSRGQPYEQYF
TGTGCCAGTAGTATGTCGAGGGGACAACCCTACGAGCAGTACTTC
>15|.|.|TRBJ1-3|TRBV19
CASSIWAGTGNTIYF
TGTGCCAGTAGTATATGGGCCGGTACTGGAAACACCATATATTTT
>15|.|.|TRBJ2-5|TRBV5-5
CASSPRPGNKETQYF
TGTGCCAGCAGCCCCAGGCCCGGAAATAAAGAGACCCAGTACTTC
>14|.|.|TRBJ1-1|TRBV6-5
CASSRQSTNTEAFF
TGTGCCAGCAGTCGACAGAGTACAAACACTGAAGCTTTCTTT
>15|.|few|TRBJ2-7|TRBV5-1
CASSLVPGESYEQYF
TGCGCCAGCAGCTTGGTCCCAGGGGAAAGCTACGAGCAGTACTTC
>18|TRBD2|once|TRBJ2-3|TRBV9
CASSVEGGLAGGRGAQYF
TGTGCCAGCAGCGTAGAGGGGGGACTAGCGGGAGGTCGGGGAGCGCAGTATTTT
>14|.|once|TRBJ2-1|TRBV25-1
CASSHLSSYNEQFF
TGTGCCAGCAGTCACCTAAGCTCCTACAATGAGCAGTTCTTC
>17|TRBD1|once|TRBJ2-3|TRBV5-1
CASSPRGSPTSSDTQYF
TGCGCCAGCAGCCCCAGGGGGTCCCCGACTTCCTCAGATACGCAGTATTTT
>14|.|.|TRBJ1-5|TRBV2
CASSDIYSNQPQHF
TGTGCCAGCAGTGATATTTATAGCAATCAGCCCCAGCATTTT
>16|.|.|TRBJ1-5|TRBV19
CASSSGSGYSNQPQHF
TGTGCCAGTAGTTCAGGGTCGGGCTATAGCAATCAGCCCCAGCATTTT
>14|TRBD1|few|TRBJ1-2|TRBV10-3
CAISEPGGSYGYTF
TGTGCCATCAGTGAGCCAGGGGGTAGTTATGGCTACACCTTC
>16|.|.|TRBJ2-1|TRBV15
CATSRDHGSGGYEQFF
TGTGCCACCAGCAGAGATCACGGGAGTGGAGGTTATGAGCAGTTCTTC
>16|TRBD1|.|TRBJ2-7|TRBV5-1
CASSSTGGSGGYEQYF
TGCGCCAGCAGCTCGACAGGGGGTTCAGGTGGCTACGAGCAGTACTTC
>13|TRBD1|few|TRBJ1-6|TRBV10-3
CASLQGADSPLHF
TGTGCCAGTCTACAGGGGGCTGATTCACCCCTCCACTTT
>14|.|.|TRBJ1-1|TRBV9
CASSVRPSDTEAFF
TGTGCCAGCAGCGTACGTCCGTCGGACACTGAAGCTTTCTTT
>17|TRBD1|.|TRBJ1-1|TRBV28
CASSFYPGTGMNTEAFF
TGTGCCAGCAGTTTCTACCCGGGGACAGGGATGAACACTGAAGCTTTCTTT
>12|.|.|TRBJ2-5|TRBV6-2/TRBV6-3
CASSSYQETQYF
TGTGCCAGCAGTTCCTACCAAGAGACCCAGTACTTC
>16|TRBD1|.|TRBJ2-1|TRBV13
CASSLGTGQGAGEQFF
TGTGCCAGCAGCTTAGGCACGGGACAGGGGGCGGGTGAGCAGTTCTTC
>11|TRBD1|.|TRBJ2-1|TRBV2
CASSVQGEQFF
TGTGCCAGCAGTGTACAGGGGGAGCAGTTCTTC
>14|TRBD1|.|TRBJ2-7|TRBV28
CASRPTGATYEQYF
TGTGCCAGCAGACCGACAGGGGCTACCTACGAGCAGTACTTC
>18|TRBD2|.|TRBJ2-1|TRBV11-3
CASSLAYWTSGRDNEQFF
TGTGCCAGCAGCTTAGCTTACTGGACTAGCGGGAGGGACAATGAGCAGTTCTTC
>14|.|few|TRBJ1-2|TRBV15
CATSRDLGDGGYTF
TGTGCCACCAGCAGAGATCTAGGGGATGGTGGCTACACCTTC
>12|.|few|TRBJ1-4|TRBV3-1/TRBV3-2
CASSQGGGILFF
TGTGCCAGCAGCCAAGGAGGGGGAATCCTGTTTTTT
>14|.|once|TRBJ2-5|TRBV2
CASSLQGSQETQYF
TGTGCCAGCAGTCTACAGGGTTCCCAAGAGACCCAGTACTTC
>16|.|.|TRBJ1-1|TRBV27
CASSLVFEPKNTEAFF
TGTGCCAGCAGTTTGGTGTTTGAGCCAAAGAACACTGAAGCTTTCTTT
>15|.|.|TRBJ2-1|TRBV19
CASRRDSGSYNEQFF
TGTGCCAGTAGACGGGACTCCGGCTCCTACAATGAGCAGTTCTTC
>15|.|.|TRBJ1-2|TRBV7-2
CASSLDPGANYGYTF
TGTGCCAGCAGCTTAGATCCTGGAGCTAACTATGGCTACACCTTC
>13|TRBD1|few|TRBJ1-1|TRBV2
CASSQGENTEAFF
TGTGCCAGCAGTCAGGGGGAGAACACTGAAGCTTTCTTT
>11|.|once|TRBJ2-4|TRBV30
CAWSRENIQYF
TGTGCCTGGAGTCGGGAAAACATTCAGTACTTC
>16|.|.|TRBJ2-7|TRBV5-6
CASSLEAGTRSYEQYF
TGTGCCAGCAGCTTGGAGGCCGGGACACGCTCCTACGAGCAGTACTTC
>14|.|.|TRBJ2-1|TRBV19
CASSIAQRGGEQFF
TGTGCCAGTAGTATCGCCCAGCGAGGGGGTGAGCAGTTCTTC
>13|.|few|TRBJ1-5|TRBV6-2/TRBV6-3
CASSFGVGQPQHF
TGTGCCAGCAGTTTCGGGGTGGGTCAGCCCCAGCATTTT
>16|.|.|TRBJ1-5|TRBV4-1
CASSQDDRNSNQPQHF
TGCGCCAGCAGCCAAGACGACAGGAATAGCAATCAGCCCCAGCATTTT
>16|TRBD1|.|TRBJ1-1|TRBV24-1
CATSEFGRRGRTEAFF
TGTGCCACCAGTGAATTTGGCCGCAGGGGGCGAACTGAAGCTTTCTTT
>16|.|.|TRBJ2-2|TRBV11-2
CASSSQGTVNTGELFF
TGTGCCAGCAGCTCCCAGGGCACTGTGAACACCGGGGAGCTGTTTTTT
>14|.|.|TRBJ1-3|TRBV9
CASSAQSSGNTIYF
TGTGCCAGCAGCGCACAGAGCTCTGGAAACACCATATATTTT
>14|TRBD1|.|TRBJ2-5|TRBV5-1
CASSPGQGKETQYF
TGCGCCAGCAGCCCGGGACAGGGTAAAGAGACCCAGTACTTC
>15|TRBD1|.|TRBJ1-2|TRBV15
CATSRGDRALYGYTF
TGTGCCACCAGCAGAGGGGACAGGGCTCTTTATGGCTACACCTTC
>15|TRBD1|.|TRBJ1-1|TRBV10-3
CAITRTGTGGTEAFF
TGTGCCATCACTAGAACCGGGACAGGGGGCACTGAAGCTTTCTTT
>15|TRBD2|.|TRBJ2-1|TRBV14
CASSQAGLAGVLEFF
TGTGCCAGCAGCCAAGCGGGCTTAGCGGGTGTTCTGGAGTTCTTC
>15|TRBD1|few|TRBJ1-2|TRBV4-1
CASSQRDRGQRGYTF
TGCGCCAGCAGCCAAAGGGACAGGGGGCAACGTGGCTACACCTTC
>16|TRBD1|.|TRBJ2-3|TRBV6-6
CASTKTGGRLTDTQYF
TGTGCCAGCACTAAGACAGGGGGTCGTCTCACAGATACGCAGTATTTT
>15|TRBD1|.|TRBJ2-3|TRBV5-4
CASSLTGQGPDTQYF
TGTGCCAGCAGCTTGACCGGACAGGGGCCAGATACGCAGTATTTT
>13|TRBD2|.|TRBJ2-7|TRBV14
CASSLFSGHEQYF
TGTGCCAGCAGCCTCTTTAGCGGGCACGAGCAGTACTTC
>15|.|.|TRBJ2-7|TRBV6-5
CASTAGPGFSYEQYF
TGTGCCAGCACCGCAGGACCGGGATTCTCCTACGAGCAGTACTTC
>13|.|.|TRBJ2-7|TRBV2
CASGTSRGFEQYF
TGTGCCAGCGGTACCTCTCGGGGATTCGAGCAGTACTTC
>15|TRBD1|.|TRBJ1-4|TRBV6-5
CASSYSWDRGEKLFF
TGTGCCAGCAGTTACTCGTGGGACAGGGGAGAAAAACTGTTTTTT
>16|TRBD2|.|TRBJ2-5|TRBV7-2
CASSFSVAGGGETQYF
TGTGCCAGCAGCTTCTCCGTAGCGGGGGGCGGGGAGACCCAGTACTTC
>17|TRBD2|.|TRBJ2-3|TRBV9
CASSVDARGGSPNTQYF
TGTGCCAGCAGCGTAGACGCCCGGGGGGGCAGTCCGAATACGCAGTATTTT